The rows below give T cell receptor beta chains drawn from one sample of a study of shared clonotypes between healthy human individuals. Produced via immunoSEQ multiplex PCR; TCRdb's table is partial and in-frame only. The table shows approximately 2,000,000 clones, with less than 95% occurring only once. Sequenced: naive CD4+ T cells from PBMCs. These receptors all stem from a man younger than 30 in good health. Some clones in this sample may be carry-over from other donors' samples. CDR3s include the opening cysteine and the closing phenylalanine or tryptophan. A D gene is named only where the DNA matches it firmly. Clone size is given for some rows only: seen once, a few or many times, or a class if the clone is expanded.

cdr3_nt: TGTGCCAGCAGTTACTCGACGGGGGGCTATGGCTACACCTTC
cdr3_aa: CASSYSTGGYGYTF
d_call: .
v_call: TRBV6-5
clone_size: .
j_call: TRBJ1-2

cdr3_nt: TGCGCCAGCAGCTTGGACAGCCTCTCCTACGAGCAGTACTTC
cdr3_aa: CASSLDSLSYEQYF
d_call: .
v_call: TRBV5-1
clone_size: .
j_call: TRBJ2-7

cdr3_nt: TGTGCCAGCAGGCTTAGTTATGAAAAACTGTTTTTT
cdr3_aa: CASRLSYEKLFF
d_call: .
v_call: TRBV6-1
clone_size: once
j_call: TRBJ1-4

cdr3_nt: TGTGCCAGCAGCCCCGGGGGTGGGGGGCCCTATGGCTACACCTTC
cdr3_aa: CASSPGGGGPYGYTF
d_call: .
v_call: TRBV11-2
clone_size: .
j_call: TRBJ1-2

cdr3_nt: TGTGCCAGCAGCTTAGCGTGGGGAGGGGGAGAGACCCAGTACTTC
cdr3_aa: CASSLAWGGGETQYF
d_call: .
v_call: TRBV7-9
clone_size: .
j_call: TRBJ2-5

cdr3_nt: TGTGCCAGCAGTTTCTCAAAAAACATTCAGTACTTC
cdr3_aa: CASSFSKNIQYF
d_call: .
v_call: TRBV28
clone_size: .
j_call: TRBJ2-4

cdr3_nt: TGTGCCAGCAGCTTAAATCCAGCGGGAGATAACGAGCAGTACTTC
cdr3_aa: CASSLNPAGDNEQYF
d_call: TRBD2
v_call: TRBV7-2
clone_size: .
j_call: TRBJ2-7

cdr3_nt: TGCGCCAGCAGCCCGACTAGCGGGATGACCTACGAGCAGTACTTC
cdr3_aa: CASSPTSGMTYEQYF
d_call: TRBD2
v_call: TRBV4-3
clone_size: .
j_call: TRBJ2-7

cdr3_nt: TGTGCCAGCAGCGTAGATGGACAGGGTTTATCCCAGTACTTC
cdr3_aa: CASSVDGQGLSQYF
d_call: TRBD1
v_call: TRBV7-8
clone_size: .
j_call: TRBJ2-7

cdr3_nt: TGTGCCAGCAGCCCTCATAGCGGGAGGAACACCGGGGAGCTGTTTTTT
cdr3_aa: CASSPHSGRNTGELFF
d_call: TRBD2
v_call: TRBV5-5
clone_size: .
j_call: TRBJ2-2

cdr3_nt: TGTGCCACAAATAGGGGAGGGGGCTATGGCTACACCTTC
cdr3_aa: CATNRGGGYGYTF
d_call: .
v_call: TRBV13
clone_size: few
j_call: TRBJ1-2

cdr3_nt: TGTGCCAGTAGATGGACGGGAACTGTCAAGGCCCAGCATTTT
cdr3_aa: CASRWTGTVKAQHF
d_call: .
v_call: TRBV19
clone_size: .
j_call: TRBJ1-5

cdr3_nt: TGTGCCAGCAGCCCCATGGGGGCAGAAAACACCATATATTTT
cdr3_aa: CASSPMGAENTIYF
d_call: .
v_call: TRBV5-5
clone_size: once
j_call: TRBJ1-3

cdr3_nt: TGTGCCAGCAGCAGCGGACAGGGGGCGCCGGGTGGCTACACCTTC
cdr3_aa: CASSSGQGAPGGYTF
d_call: TRBD1
v_call: TRBV5-4
clone_size: once
j_call: TRBJ1-2

cdr3_nt: TGTGCCTGGAGCGCGATACCCGGACTAGCGGGAGACTACGAGCAGTACTTC
cdr3_aa: CAWSAIPGLAGDYEQYF
d_call: TRBD2
v_call: TRBV30
clone_size: once
j_call: TRBJ2-7

cdr3_nt: TGTGCCAGCTCACCCCCTAGCGGGAGAACGGAGACCCAGTACTTC
cdr3_aa: CASSPPSGRTETQYF
d_call: TRBD2
v_call: TRBV18
clone_size: .
j_call: TRBJ2-5

cdr3_nt: TGCGCCAGCAGCCGAGGACTAGCGCAATCCGGGGAGCTGTTTTTT
cdr3_aa: CASSRGLAQSGELFF
d_call: TRBD2
v_call: TRBV5-1
clone_size: .
j_call: TRBJ2-2

cdr3_nt: TGCGCCAGCAGCTTCGGGACAGCCAACACCGGGGAGCTGTTTTTT
cdr3_aa: CASSFGTANTGELFF
d_call: TRBD1
v_call: TRBV5-1
clone_size: .
j_call: TRBJ2-2

cdr3_nt: TGCGCCAGCAGCCTACGAGGCAACACTGAAGCTTTCTTT
cdr3_aa: CASSLRGNTEAFF
d_call: .
v_call: TRBV5-1
clone_size: .
j_call: TRBJ1-1

cdr3_nt: TGTGCCAGCAGCTCCACGACAGGGTCGAGCTCCTACAATGAGCAGTTCTTC
cdr3_aa: CASSSTTGSSSYNEQFF
d_call: TRBD1
v_call: TRBV11-3
clone_size: .
j_call: TRBJ2-1

cdr3_nt: TGCGCCAGCAGCTTGTTTAGCAGGACCACCTACGAGCAGTACTTC
cdr3_aa: CASSLFSRTTYEQYF
d_call: .
v_call: TRBV5-1
clone_size: .
j_call: TRBJ2-7

cdr3_nt: TGCGCCAGCAGCGAACGTAGCGGGTCGACAGATACGCAGTATTTT
cdr3_aa: CASSERSGSTDTQYF
d_call: TRBD2
v_call: TRBV5-1
clone_size: once
j_call: TRBJ2-3

cdr3_nt: TGTGCCACCCGGGGGGACAGGGGAAGGAATCAGCCCCAGCATTTT
cdr3_aa: CATRGDRGRNQPQHF
d_call: TRBD1
v_call: TRBV15
clone_size: .
j_call: TRBJ1-5

cdr3_nt: TGTGCCAGCAGCACAGCCGGGACTAGGATCTACGAGCAGTACTTC
cdr3_aa: CASSTAGTRIYEQYF
d_call: TRBD2
v_call: TRBV7-2
clone_size: .
j_call: TRBJ2-7

cdr3_nt: TGTGCCAGCTCACCGAGAGAGGACAGGCGTGAAGCTTTCTTT
cdr3_aa: CASSPREDRREAFF
d_call: TRBD1
v_call: TRBV18
clone_size: .
j_call: TRBJ1-1

cdr3_nt: TGCGCCAGCAGCGCCACTAGCGGTTTGGGAGAGACCCAGTACTTC
cdr3_aa: CASSATSGLGETQYF
d_call: TRBD2
v_call: TRBV5-1
clone_size: .
j_call: TRBJ2-5

cdr3_nt: TGTGCCAGTACCCTTGGACAGAATCCCCCTAACACTGAAGCTTTCTTT
cdr3_aa: CASTLGQNPPNTEAFF
d_call: .
v_call: TRBV19
clone_size: .
j_call: TRBJ1-1

cdr3_nt: TGTGCCAGCAGCTTCACAGGGCTTGCCTACAATGAGCAGTTCTTC
cdr3_aa: CASSFTGLAYNEQFF
d_call: .
v_call: TRBV7-3
clone_size: .
j_call: TRBJ2-1

cdr3_nt: TGTGCCAGCAGCGTAGAAGGACGTAATGAAAAACTGTTTTTT
cdr3_aa: CASSVEGRNEKLFF
d_call: .
v_call: TRBV9
clone_size: once
j_call: TRBJ1-4

cdr3_nt: TGTGCCAGCAGTCCCCCGGTTACGACTACCGGGGAGCTGTTTTTT
cdr3_aa: CASSPPVTTTGELFF
d_call: .
v_call: TRBV28
clone_size: .
j_call: TRBJ2-2

cdr3_nt: TGTGCCAGCAGCTCCGGTAGGGGAGCCCCCTCTAGCACAGATACGCAGTATTTT
cdr3_aa: CASSSGRGAPSSTDTQYF
d_call: .
v_call: TRBV11-2
clone_size: .
j_call: TRBJ2-3

cdr3_nt: TGTGCCAGCTCACCGTCCAGGGGACGCCCCGAGCAGTACTTC
cdr3_aa: CASSPSRGRPEQYF
d_call: .
v_call: TRBV18
clone_size: once
j_call: TRBJ2-7

cdr3_nt: TGTGCCAGTAGTAAAGGACAGGCCGGTTATAGCAATCAGCCCCAGCATTTT
cdr3_aa: CASSKGQAGYSNQPQHF
d_call: TRBD1
v_call: TRBV19
clone_size: .
j_call: TRBJ1-5

cdr3_nt: TGTGCCAGCCGGGACAGGCCGGGAGAAAAACTGTTTTTT
cdr3_aa: CASRDRPGEKLFF
d_call: TRBD1
v_call: TRBV19
clone_size: .
j_call: TRBJ1-4

cdr3_nt: TGTGCCAGTAGCCGGACTAGCGGGAGCGGGGAGCTGTTTTTT
cdr3_aa: CASSRTSGSGELFF
d_call: TRBD2
v_call: TRBV19
clone_size: .
j_call: TRBJ2-2

cdr3_nt: TGCGCCAGCAGCTTGGAAGGACTCAGCGGGGACTATGGCTACACCTTC
cdr3_aa: CASSLEGLSGDYGYTF
d_call: .
v_call: TRBV5-1
clone_size: .
j_call: TRBJ1-2